This T cell receptor (beta chain) was found in a study of blood T cell repertoires in COVID-19. Study details: Samples came from the United States, Italy and Spain, spanning acute and convalescent COVID-19. Sources were T cells, B-cell-depleted T cells, or PBMCs; the material itself was cDNA or gDNA.

The germline CDR1 and CDR2 sequences are MGHRA and YSYEKL. The trim removed 3 bases at V and 2 bases at J, leaving 7 bases unmatched. This CDR3 comprises 18 residues. In the original processing: Cell counts per sample came from amplifying reference gene primers. Sequenced by immunoSEQ multiplex PCR; TCRdb stores in-frame clones only, minus some. V and J calls and clone size are copied from that table; D and trimming were computed from the DNA. In the table there are about 280,000 clones, around nine tenths of which are singletons. V and J are TRBV4-1 and TRBJ2-7, with TRBD2 identical over 16 bases. The specimen was peripheral blood. This clonotype originated in a woman in her twenties or thirties with COVID-19, enrolled during active disease. DNA for the CDR3: TGCGCCAGCAGCCAGGTGGGACTAGCGGGGGGGCTCACCTACGAGCAGTACTTC. Protein sequence: CASSQVGLAGGLTYEQYF.